The present TCR beta chain was sequenced within a study of T-cell reconstitution after alpha-beta-depleted transplantation in children. Findings and caveats of the study: Day-60 TCRbeta diversity that was high in some patients was derived from surviving recipient T cells and thymic progenitors.

Concerning this clonotype: What it binds is unknown.

Preparation of the TCRbeta library involved a method that used unique molecular identifiers. TCRdb ran MiXCR on the PCR reads and lists one entry per CDR3 protein. The sample holds a few hundred thousand distinct CDR3 sequences, around 16% seen once. V was cut by 3 bases and J by 8 bases, with 17 bases left in between. There are 15 residues in the CDR3. CDR1 is SEHNR and CDR2 is FQNEAQ in the germline V gene (reference sequence). The clonotype was recovered from a boy less than two years old who had a stem cell transplant for Wiskott-Aldrich syndrome, so the T cells may come from the graft donor. The starting material was PBMCs, mostly from graft donor cells, obtained 360 days after TCRalphabeta/CD19-depleted stem cell transplant. The chain carries TRBV7-9 and TRBJ2-1; weak D call: TRBD2 (5 bases). CDR3 DNA sequence: TGTGCCAGCAGCTTCAGCGGCCAGAAGGGCGATGAGCAGTTCTTC. Encoded protein: CASSFSGQKGDEQFF.